The 2 T cell receptor beta chains listed next were all sequenced from one sample in a study of blood T cell repertoires in COVID-19. This table comes from immunoSEQ multiplex PCR, and its TCRdb copy is limited to in-frame clones, with some not included. Of 150,000 or so clones listed, 65% to 85% are singletons. Sequencing was done on a sample of PBMCs or T cells enriched from blood (not recorded which). All receptors derive from a woman between 50 and 59 years old who had been exposed to COVID-19.

The genes are TRBV25-1 and TRBJ2-5, with TRBD1 matching 7 bases. Looked up from germline, CDR1 is MGHDK and CDR2 is SYGVNS. J gave up 1 base and V 2 bases, and 7 bases lay outside the gene matches. The CDR3 is 16 residues long. The CDR3 region has the DNA TGTGCCAGCAGTGAAGGAGTGGGACAGCTCCAAGAGACCCAGTACTTC. Its translation is CASSEGVGQLQETQYF. Drawing the rest from reference TRBV25-1 and TRBJ2-5, the complete variable domain is EADIYQTPRYLVIGTGKKITLECSQTMGHDKMYWYQQDPGMELHLIHYSYGVNSTEKGDLSSESTVSRIRTEHFPLTLESARPSHTSQYLCASSEGVGQLQETQYFGPGTRLLVL.

The V call is TRBV19, the J call TRBJ1-2, with D unresolved. This CDR3 has 15 amino acids. V lost 3 bases and J 5 bases, leaving 16 bases between the germline ends. Germline-derived CDR1 and CDR2 are LNHDA and SQIVND (reference sequence). CDR3 protein: CASSMVGPPIYGYTF. In DNA, the CDR3 is TGTGCCAGTAGTATGGTTGGGCCCCCTATTTATGGCTACACCTTC.